The text below deals with one T cell receptor (beta chain). The target antigen is unknown. This sample was taken from a study of brain T cells in children with intractable seizures. Time point meaning: blood from clinic visit 5 months post-surgery; TSC patient then seizure free. Sequencing was limited to surgery cases with top T cell transcript signatures in brain tissue. Pre-surgery treatment included at least one anti-epileptic drug. Data came from immunoSEQ multiplex PCR; TCRdb stores just in-frame clones and leaves some out. Seen here are about 350,000 clones, about 93% observed once, and the top ten hold roughly 5.7%. Between the trimmed V and J ends, which lost 6 bases and 0 bases, there was a span of 12 bases. The CDR3 contains 15 residues. Germline values: CDR1 SNHLY, CDR2 FYNNEI. Whole-study results and caveats: HCMV serostatus was not known, and viral specificity came from CDR3 similarity only.

This chain uses TRBV2 with TRBJ2-1, with D unresolved. The origin of this receptor is a boy younger than two with tuberous sclerosis and intractable seizures. The material sequenced was peripheral blood, taken roughly 5 months after surgery. The CDR3 nucleotides are TGTGCCAGCAGCGTTACACGTAGCTCCTACAATGAGCAGTTCTTC. This gives the protein CASSVTRSSYNEQFF. The variable domain in full, with the rest retrieved from reference TRBV2 and TRBJ2-1, is EPEVTQTPSHQVTQMGQEVILRCVPISNHLYFYWYRQILGQKVEFLVSFYNNEISEKSEIFDDQFSVERPDGSNFTLKIRSTKLEDSAMYFCASSVTRSSYNEQFFGPGTRLTVL.